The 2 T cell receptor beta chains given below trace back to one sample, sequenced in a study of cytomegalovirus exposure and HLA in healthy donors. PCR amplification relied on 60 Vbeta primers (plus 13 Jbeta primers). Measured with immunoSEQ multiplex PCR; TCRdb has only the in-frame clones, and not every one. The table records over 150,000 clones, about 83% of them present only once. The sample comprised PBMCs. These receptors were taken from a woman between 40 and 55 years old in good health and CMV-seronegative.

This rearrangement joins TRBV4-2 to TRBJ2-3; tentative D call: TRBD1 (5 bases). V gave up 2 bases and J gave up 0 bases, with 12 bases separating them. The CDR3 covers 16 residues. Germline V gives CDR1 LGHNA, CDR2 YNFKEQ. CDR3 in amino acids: CASSQKGQASTDTQYF. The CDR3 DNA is TGTGCCAGCAGCCAAAAGGGGCAGGCAAGCACAGATACGCAGTATTTT.

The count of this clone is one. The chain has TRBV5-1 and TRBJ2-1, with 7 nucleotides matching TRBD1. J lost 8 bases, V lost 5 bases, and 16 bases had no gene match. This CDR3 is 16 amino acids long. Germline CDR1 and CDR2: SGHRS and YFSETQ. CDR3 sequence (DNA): TGCGCCAGCAGAGAAGGGGTACAGGGGAATTGGGATGAGCAGTTCTTC. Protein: CASREGVQGNWDEQFF.